The rows below give T cell receptor beta chains drawn from one sample of a study of blood T cell repertoires in COVID-19. Produced via immunoSEQ multiplex PCR; TCRdb's table is partial and in-frame only. The table lists about 140,000 clones, more than 75% of them singletons. The sequenced material came from PBMCs or T cells enriched from blood (not recorded which). These receptors were taken from a man between 60 and 75 years old who had recovered from COVID-19. CDR3s include the opening cysteine and the closing phenylalanine or tryptophan. The D gene is left open where the match is weak. Clone sizes are given selectively: once, few, many, or a class where the clone is expanded.

D,J,V,length,size,CDR3,DNA
-,TRBJ1-3,TRBV30,14,-,CAWSEVDVGNTIYF,TGTGCCTGGAGCGAGGTTGATGTGGGAAACACCATATATTTT
-,TRBJ1-5,TRBV6-5,14,-,CASTTGVGQQPQHF,TGTGCCAGCACCACAGGTGTTGGGCAGCAGCCCCAGCATTTT
-,TRBJ2-7,TRBV7-2,14,few,CASSLDSARDEQYF,TGTGCCAGCAGCCTGGACTCGGCGCGCGACGAGCAGTACTTC
-,TRBJ2-7,TRBV20-1,16,-,CSASGYRAVLSYEQYF,TGCAGTGCTAGTGGTTACAGAGCGGTACTCTCCTACGAGCAGTACTTC
-,TRBJ1-5,TRBV7-9,11,-,CASSRGWAQHF,TGTGCCAGCAGTCGGGGTTGGGCCCAGCATTTT
TRBD2,TRBJ2-1,TRBV19,16,-,CASSLASGIPYNEQFF,TGTGCCAGTAGTCTGGCTAGCGGTATCCCCTACAATGAGCAGTTCTTC
TRBD1,TRBJ1-2,TRBV5-3,14,-,CARSPFERQGIGTF,TGTGCCAGAAGCCCATTTGAGAGACAGGGTATTGGCACCTTC
TRBD2,TRBJ2-2,TRBV10-3,16,once,CATRTSGGLNTGELFF,TGTGCCACCAGGACTAGCGGGGGCCTGAACACCGGGGAGCTGTTTTTT
-,TRBJ2-7,TRBV28,14,-,CASSLLRKSYEQYF,TGTGCCAGCAGTTTATTGAGAAAGAGTTACGAGCAGTACTTC
-,TRBJ2-7,TRBV11-2,14,-,CASSLEAISYEQYF,TGTGCCAGCAGCTTAGAGGCCATCTCCTACGAGCAGTACTTC
-,TRBJ2-7,TRBV12-3/TRBV12-4,13,-,CASRSTGTYEQYF,TGTGCCAGCAGATCTACAGGTACCTACGAGCAGTACTTC
TRBD2,TRBJ2-1,TRBV6-5,15,-,CASRVLAGGYNEQFF,TGTGCCAGCAGAGTCCTAGCGGGAGGATACAATGAGCAGTTCTTC
TRBD2,TRBJ2-3,TRBV7-3,17,-,CASSFHPPGGVRDTQYF,TGTGCCAGCAGCTTCCACCCCCCGGGAGGAGTGAGAGATACGCAGTATTTT
TRBD1,TRBJ1-1,TRBV2,13,-,CALGQEMNTEAFF,TGTGCCCTAGGACAGGAAATGAACACTGAAGCTTTCTTT
-,TRBJ1-1,TRBV18,16,many,CASSPIPRSANTEAFF,TGTGCCAGCTCACCTATTCCGAGGTCAGCAAACACTGAAGCTTTCTTT
-,TRBJ1-6,TRBV7-6,14,-,CASSLGQDASPLHF,TGTGCCAGCAGCTTAGGACAGGATGCTTCACCCCTCCACTTT
-,TRBJ1-2,TRBV27,17,-,CASSSHHSSGGGYGYTF,TGTGCCAGCAGTTCACATCACTCCTCGGGGGGAGGCTATGGCTACACCTTC
-,TRBJ1-1,TRBV5-8,16,-,CASSFPTPGAGTEAFF,TGTGCCAGCAGCTTCCCGACCCCAGGGGCGGGTACTGAAGCTTTCTTT
-,TRBJ1-3,TRBV4-1,15,-,CASSHIRSSGNTIYF,TGCGCCAGCAGCCACATACGGAGCTCTGGAAACACCATATATTTT
-,TRBJ1-5,TRBV20-1,15,-,CSASDPLGGNQPQHF,TGCAGTGCTAGTGACCCGTTGGGAGGCAATCAGCCCCAGCATTTT